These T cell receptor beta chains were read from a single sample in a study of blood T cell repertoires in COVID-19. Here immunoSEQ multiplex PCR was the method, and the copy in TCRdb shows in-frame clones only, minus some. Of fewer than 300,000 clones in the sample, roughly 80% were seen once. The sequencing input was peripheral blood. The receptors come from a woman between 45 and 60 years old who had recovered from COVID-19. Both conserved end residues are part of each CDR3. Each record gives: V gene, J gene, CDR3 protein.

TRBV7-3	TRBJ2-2	CASSPRTGSPGTGELFF
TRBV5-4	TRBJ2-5	CASTRGDRGGETQYF
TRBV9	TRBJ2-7	CASSVESSGGAGSIYEQYF
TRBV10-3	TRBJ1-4	CAIQGLDNEKLFF
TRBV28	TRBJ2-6	CASSLGGSGANVLTF
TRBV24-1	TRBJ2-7	CATSDNRVGGHEQYF
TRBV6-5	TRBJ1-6	CASSYSAQFNSPLHF
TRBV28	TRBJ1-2	CASSLDRGAYGYTF
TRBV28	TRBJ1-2	CASSFASYGYTF
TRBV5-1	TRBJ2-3	CASSWSSGGVDTQYF
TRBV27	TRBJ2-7	CASRLAGGYEQYF
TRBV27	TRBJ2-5	CASRTSAQETQYF
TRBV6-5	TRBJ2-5	CASTEDSWAGETQYF